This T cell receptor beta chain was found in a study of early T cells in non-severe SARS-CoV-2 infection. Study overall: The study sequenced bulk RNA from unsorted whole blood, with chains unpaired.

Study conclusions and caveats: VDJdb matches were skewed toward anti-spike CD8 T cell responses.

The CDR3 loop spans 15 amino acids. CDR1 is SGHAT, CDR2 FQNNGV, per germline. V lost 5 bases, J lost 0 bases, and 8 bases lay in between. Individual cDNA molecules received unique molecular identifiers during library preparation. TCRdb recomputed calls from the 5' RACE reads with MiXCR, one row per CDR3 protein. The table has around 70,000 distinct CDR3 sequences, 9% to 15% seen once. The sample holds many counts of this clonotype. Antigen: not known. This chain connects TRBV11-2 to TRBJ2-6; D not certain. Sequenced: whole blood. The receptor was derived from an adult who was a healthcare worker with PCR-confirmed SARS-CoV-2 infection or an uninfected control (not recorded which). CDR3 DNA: TGTGCCAGCAGCCACGTATTCTCTGGGGCCAACGTCCTGACTTTC. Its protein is CASSHVFSGANVLTF.